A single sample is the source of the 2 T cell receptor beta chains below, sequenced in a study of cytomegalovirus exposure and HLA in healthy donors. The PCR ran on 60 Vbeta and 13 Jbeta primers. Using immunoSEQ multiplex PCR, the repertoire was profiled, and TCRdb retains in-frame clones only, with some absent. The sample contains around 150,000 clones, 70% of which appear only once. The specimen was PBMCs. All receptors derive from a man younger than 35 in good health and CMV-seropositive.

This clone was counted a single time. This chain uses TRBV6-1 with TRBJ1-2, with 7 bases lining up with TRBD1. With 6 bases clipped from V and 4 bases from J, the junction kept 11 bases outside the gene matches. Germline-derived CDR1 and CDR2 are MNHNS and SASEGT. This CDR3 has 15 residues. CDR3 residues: CASSSEWTGFYGYTF. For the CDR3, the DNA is TGTGCCAGCAGCTCCGAGTGGACAGGTTTCTATGGCTACACCTTC.

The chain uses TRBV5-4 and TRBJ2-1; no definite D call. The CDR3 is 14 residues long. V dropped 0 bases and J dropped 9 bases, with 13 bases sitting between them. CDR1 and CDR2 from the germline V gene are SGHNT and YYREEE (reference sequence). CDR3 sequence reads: CASSLEYSQAEQFF. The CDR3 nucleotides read TGTGCCAGCAGCTTGGAATACAGCCAGGCTGAGCAGTTCTTC.